This T cell receptor (beta chain) is drawn from a study of T cell responses to AZD1222 COVID-19 vaccine (dated by TCRdb to about 2021). For the study in its entirety: AZD1222 recipients whose second dose came at about 4 weeks and those whose second dose came at about 12 weeks were combined into one group, since spike-specific TCR depth and breadth did not differ between the two schedules. Trial participants were enrolled into age subgroups of 18-55, 56-69 and 70-plus years, which contained approximately 150, 28 and 58 TCR-sequenced participants, respectively. TCR sequencing was performed for roughly 250 trial participants, of whom about 200 were given two doses of AZD1222 and around 26 were given two doses of MenACWY control vaccine.

Explained via the paper, the time point label denotes: baseline before first vaccination. Vaccinee samples came from UK trials COV001 and COV002, including a single-blind randomized controlled phase 2/3 trial of AZD1222 (ChAdOx1 nCoV-19) in healthy adults. For TCRbeta chain sequencing, PBMC samples were collected from trial participants at day 0 and at day 28 after the second dose. On this clone: It has no known antigen specificity. Base quality data are lacking; no much larger clone is found one base away.

The paper's findings and limits, for the study overall: Most participants were white British and females outnumbered males, and the authors suggested that clonal diversity may have been underestimated. A significant rise in spike-specific TCR breadth and depth was observed after two AZD1222 doses relative to day 0 and relative to MenACWY recipients. Because no samples from the day 14 peak response were available, repertoires could be characterized only after the peak T cell response. Conclusions about previously exposed vaccinees are limited because only five to seven AZD1222 recipients were SARS-CoV-2 seropositive at baseline. Vaccine-associated CD4 TCRs spanned the whole spike protein, with dominant responses in regions 160-218 and 743-854. Reportedly, almost half of the unique spike-specific TCRs recognized epitopes lying outside the regions that are mutated in the B.1.351 and B.1.1.7 variants. The 56-69-year group was small, and its depth increase did not reach significance, likely because of low power.

The CDR3 regions of human TCRbeta chains were analyzed by immunosequencing. The original pipeline was this. TCRs in the repertoires were compared against a reference library of SARS-CoV-2-specific TCRs that had been generated with the MIRA antigen-specificity platform. Breadth was defined as the fraction of unique TCRs that were SARS-CoV-2-associated. Depth was defined as the fraction of total T cells that were SARS-CoV-2-associated. Using the MIRA data, each spike-specific TCR was mapped to the spike region that the TCR reacts to and placed in a CD4 or CD8 class. Log10-transformed breadth and depth values were compared by one-way ANOVA with Sidak's multiple comparisons tests. TCRdb limited this immuneACCESS table to in-frame rearrangements with V and J called. A share of clones is missing; checked studies link under half to unresolved V genes, and the rest is unexplained. V and J calls and clone size are copied from that table; D and trimming were computed from the DNA. The sample records about 140,000 clones, about 88% of which are singletons. The ten most abundant clones make up 4.7% of the sample.

The V end loses 4 bases and the J end loses 0 bases, and a stretch of 11 bases separates them. The CDR3 spans 15 residues, from the cysteine through the phenylalanine. Solely the CDR3 DNA is kept, with 45 bases framed from the first base. From a lookup of the germline V gene (reference sequence), CDR1 and CDR2 are MNHEY and SMNVEV. This receptor chain uses TRBV27 and TRBJ2-3; possibly the D gene is TRBD2, per 6 matching bases. This sequence was found in an adult in good health. Here the sequenced sample was peripheral blood, taken on day 0 of AZD1222 vaccination. CDR3 protein: CASSSLAASTDTQYF. The sequenced DNA is TGTGCCAGCAGTTCATTAGCGGCCAGCACAGATACGCAGTATTTT.